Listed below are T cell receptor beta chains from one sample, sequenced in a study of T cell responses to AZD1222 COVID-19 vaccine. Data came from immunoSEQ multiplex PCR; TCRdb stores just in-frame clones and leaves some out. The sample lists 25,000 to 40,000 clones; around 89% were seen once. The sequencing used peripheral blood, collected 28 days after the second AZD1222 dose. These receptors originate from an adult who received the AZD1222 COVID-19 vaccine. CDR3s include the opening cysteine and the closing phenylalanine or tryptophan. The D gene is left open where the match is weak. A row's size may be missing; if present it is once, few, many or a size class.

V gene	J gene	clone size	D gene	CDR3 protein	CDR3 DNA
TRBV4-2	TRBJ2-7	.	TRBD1	CASSQDPDRGLYEQYF	TGTGCCAGCAGCCAAGATCCGGACAGGGGGCTATACGAGCAGTACTTC
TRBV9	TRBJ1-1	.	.	CASSVGGTEAFF	TGTGCCAGCAGCGTAGGAGGAACTGAAGCTTTCTTT
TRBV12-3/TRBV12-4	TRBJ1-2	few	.	CASSFSGTSGYTF	TGTGCCAGCAGTTTCTCCGGGACCTCTGGCTACACCTTC
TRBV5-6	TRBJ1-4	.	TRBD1	CASSPRDRSNEKLFF	TGTGCCAGCAGTCCTCGGGACAGGAGTAATGAAAAACTGTTTTTT
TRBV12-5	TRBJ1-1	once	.	CASGLSVGQGPNTEAFF	TGTGCTAGTGGTTTGTCGGTGGGGCAGGGCCCGAACACTGAAGCTTTCTTT
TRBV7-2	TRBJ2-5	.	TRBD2	CASSLGLLAGGYQETQYF	TGTGCCAGCAGCTTAGGGCTTCTAGCGGGAGGGTACCAAGAGACCCAGTACTTC
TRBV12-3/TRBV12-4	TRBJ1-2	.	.	CASSSGEVGYTF	TGTGCCAGCAGTTCGGGGGAGGTTGGCTACACCTTC
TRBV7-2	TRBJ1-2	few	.	CASSLTSPKGYTF	TGTGCCAGCAGCCTAACTTCCCCCAAGGGCTACACCTTC
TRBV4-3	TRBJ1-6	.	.	CASSQDRAAQGNSPLHF	TGCGCCAGCAGCCAAGATAGAGCGGCCCAGGGTAATTCACCCCTCCACTTT
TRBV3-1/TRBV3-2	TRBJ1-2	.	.	CASSQGGIRANYGYTF	TGTGCCAGCAGCCAAGGGGGGATAAGAGCTAACTATGGCTACACCTTC
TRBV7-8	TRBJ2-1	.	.	CASSLVYSDNEQFF	TGTGCCAGCAGCTTAGTGTACAGCGACAATGAGCAGTTCTTC
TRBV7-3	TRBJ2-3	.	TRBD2	CASRQSGTSTDTQYF	TGTGCCAGCAGACAGAGCGGGACCAGCACAGATACGCAGTATTTT
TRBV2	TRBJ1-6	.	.	CASSGTSALHF	TGTGCCAGCAGTGGGACTTCGGCCCTCCACTTT
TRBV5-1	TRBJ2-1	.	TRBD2	CASSLGSGGAYNEQFF	TGCGCCAGCAGCTTAGGCAGCGGGGGGGCCTACAATGAGCAGTTCTTC
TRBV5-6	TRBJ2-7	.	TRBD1	CASSTTPGQGSYEQYF	TGTGCCAGCAGCACAACTCCGGGACAGGGTTCCTACGAGCAGTACTTC
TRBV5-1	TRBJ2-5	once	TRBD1	CASSETGLQEKTQYF	TGCGCCAGCAGCGAGACAGGGTTGCAGGAAAAGACCCAGTACTTC
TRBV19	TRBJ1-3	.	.	CASSTASGNTIYF	TGTGCCAGCTCGACGGCCTCTGGAAACACCATATATTTT
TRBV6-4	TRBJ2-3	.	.	CASSLAGHKGTQYF	TGTGCCAGCAGTCTTGCGGGGCACAAGGGTACGCAGTATTTT
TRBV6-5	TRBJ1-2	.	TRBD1	CAGFRDRVHGYTF	TGTGCCGGATTCCGGGACAGGGTACATGGCTACACCTTC
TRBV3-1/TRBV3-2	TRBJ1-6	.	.	CASSQGGAKSPLHF	TGTGCCAGCAGCCAAGGGGGGGCGAAATCACCCCTCCACTTT
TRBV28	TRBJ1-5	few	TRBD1	CASSLGQGMGNQPQHF	TGTGCCAGCAGCCTCGGACAGGGGATGGGCAATCAGCCCCAGCATTTT
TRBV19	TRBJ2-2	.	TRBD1	CASGTGVNTGELFF	TGTGCCAGTGGAACAGGGGTTAACACCGGGGAGCTGTTTTTT
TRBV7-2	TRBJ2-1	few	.	CASSPQESRQFF	TGTGCCAGCAGCCCCCAAGAGTCCCGGCAGTTCTTC
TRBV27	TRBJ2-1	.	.	CASSRTTGYNEQFF	TGTGCCAGCAGTCGAACGACAGGCTACAATGAGCAGTTCTTC
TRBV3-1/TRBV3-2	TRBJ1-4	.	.	CASSPTGFF	TGTGCCAGCAGCCCGACAGGGTTTTTT
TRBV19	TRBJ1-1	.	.	CASRQGSERGFF	TGTGCCAGTAGACAGGGTAGCGAACGGGGGTTCTTT
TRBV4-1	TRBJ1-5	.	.	CASSQGVGNQPQHF	TGCGCCAGCAGCCAGGGGGTAGGGAATCAGCCCCAGCATTTT
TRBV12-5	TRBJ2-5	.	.	CASGPVGRGGQKTQYF	TGTGCTAGTGGTCCAGTTGGGAGGGGGGGCCAGAAGACCCAGTACTTC
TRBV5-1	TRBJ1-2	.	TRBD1	CASSLGVRGRNYGYTF	TGCGCCAGCAGCTTGGGAGTCAGGGGGAGAAACTATGGCTACACCTTC
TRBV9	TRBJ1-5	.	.	CASNRDSNQPQHF	TGTGCCAGCAACAGGGATAGCAATCAGCCCCAGCATTTT
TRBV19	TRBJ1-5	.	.	CASDDSNQPQHF	TGTGCCAGTGACGACAGCAATCAGCCCCAGCATTTT
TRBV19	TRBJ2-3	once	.	CASREVAGSTDTQYF	TGTGCCAGTAGAGAGGTCGCGGGTAGCACAGATACGCAGTATTTT
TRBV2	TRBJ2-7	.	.	CASSDSDSSYEQYF	TGTGCCAGCAGTGACTCGGACAGTTCCTACGAGCAGTACTTC
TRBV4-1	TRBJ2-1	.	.	CASSQAVGGLYNEQFF	TGCGCCAGCAGCCAAGCCGTCGGCGGTTTATACAATGAGCAGTTCTTC
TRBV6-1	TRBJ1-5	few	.	CASSEAGAGNQPQHF	TGTGCCAGCAGTGAAGCAGGGGCCGGCAATCAGCCCCAGCATTTT
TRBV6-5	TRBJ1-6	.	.	CASSYSRSSYNSPLHF	TGTGCCAGCAGTTACTCGAGGAGCTCCTATAATTCACCCCTCCACTTT
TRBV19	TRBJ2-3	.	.	CASSPGRPSTDTQYF	TGTGCCAGTAGTCCCGGACGGCCAAGCACAGATACGCAGTATTTT
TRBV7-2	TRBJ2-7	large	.	CASSISYSYEQYF	TGTGCCAGCAGCATTAGTTACTCCTACGAGCAGTACTTC
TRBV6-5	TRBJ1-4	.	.	CASRRALGEKLFF	TGTGCCAGCAGGCGGGCCCTAGGCGAAAAACTGTTTTTT
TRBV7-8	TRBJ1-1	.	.	CASSLFQPYGGNTEAFF	TGTGCCAGCAGCTTATTCCAACCGTACGGGGGGAACACTGAAGCTTTCTTT
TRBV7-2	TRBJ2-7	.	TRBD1	CASSITPGGREQYF	TGTGCCAGCAGCATAACTCCAGGGGGTCGGGAGCAGTACTTC
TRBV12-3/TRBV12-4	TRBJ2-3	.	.	CASKTSGADTQYF	TGTGCCAGCAAAACTTCTGGGGCAGATACGCAGTATTTT
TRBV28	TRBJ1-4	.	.	CASRLGGAGGGNEKLFF	TGTGCCAGCAGGCTGGGGGGTGCGGGAGGGGGTAATGAAAAACTGTTTTTT
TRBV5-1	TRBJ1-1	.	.	CASSLAENTEAFF	TGCGCCAGCAGCTTGGCGGAGAACACTGAAGCTTTCTTT
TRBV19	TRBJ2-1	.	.	CASSMGSYNEQFF	TGTGCCAGTAGTATGGGTTCCTACAATGAGCAGTTCTTC
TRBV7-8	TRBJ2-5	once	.	CASSFGWRETQYF	TGTGCCAGCAGTTTCGGATGGAGGGAGACCCAGTACTTC
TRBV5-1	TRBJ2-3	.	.	CASVAGRGRIDTQYF	TGCGCCAGCGTTGCTGGTCGGGGCCGCATCGATACGCAGTATTTT
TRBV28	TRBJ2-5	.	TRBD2	CASSLSLAGGLETQYF	TGTGCCAGCAGTTTATCCCTAGCGGGGGGTCTAGAGACCCAGTACTTC
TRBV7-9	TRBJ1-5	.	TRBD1	CASSSGQVINQPQHF	TGTGCCAGCAGCTCGGGACAGGTTATCAATCAGCCCCAGCATTTT
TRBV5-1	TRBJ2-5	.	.	CASSPPIQTPPQETQYF	TGCGCCAGCAGCCCACCTATCCAGACCCCCCCTCAAGAGACCCAGTACTTC